This record concerns one T cell receptor beta chain sequence. V lost 5 bases and J lost 7, with 9 bases in between. Germline CDR1 ENHRY, CDR2 SYGVKD. CDR3 size: 12 residues. These data originate in a study of blood T cell repertoires in COVID-19. Study at large: The study drew acute and convalescent COVID-19 samples from the United States, Italy and Spain. T cells, B-cell-depleted T cells, or PBMCs supplied cDNA or gDNA.

How the authors handled the data: Estimated nucleated cell counts came from reference gene primer amplification. Using immunoSEQ multiplex PCR, the repertoire was profiled, and TCRdb retains in-frame clones only, with some absent. The V and J calls and clone size were taken over from that table, and D and trimming were inferred from the DNA. The sample has just under 40,000 clones; 85% to 90% are singletons. Specimen: peripheral blood. This TCR came from a man aged 50-59 years with active or convalescent COVID-19. This chain links TRBV10-3 with TRBJ1-5; D is possibly TRBD1 (5 bases). The CDR3, as DNA: TGTGCCATCAGTACCGACAGACAGCCCCAGCATTTT. Its protein is CAISTDRQPQHF.